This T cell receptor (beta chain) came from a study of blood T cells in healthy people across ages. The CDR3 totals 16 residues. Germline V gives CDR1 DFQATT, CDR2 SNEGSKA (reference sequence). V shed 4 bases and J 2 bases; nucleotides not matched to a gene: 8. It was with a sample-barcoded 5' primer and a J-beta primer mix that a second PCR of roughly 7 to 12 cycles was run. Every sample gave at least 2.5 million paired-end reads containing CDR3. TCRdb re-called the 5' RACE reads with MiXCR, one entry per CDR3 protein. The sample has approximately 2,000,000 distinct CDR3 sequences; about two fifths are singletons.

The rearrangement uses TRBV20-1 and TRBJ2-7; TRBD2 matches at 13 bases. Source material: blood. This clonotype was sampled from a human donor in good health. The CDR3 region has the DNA TGCAGTGCTAAGACTAGCGGGGGGCCGATCCCCTACGAGCAGTACTTC. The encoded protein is CSAKTSGGPIPYEQYF.